The source of this T cell receptor (beta chain) is a study of shared clonotypes between healthy human individuals (dated by TCRdb to 2020 to 2021). Study-wide context: A couple of women and a few men aged 18 to 49 years were included in the cohort. The study deeply sequenced blood TCR repertoires of five healthy adults to estimate repertoire size and the extent of clonotype sharing between individuals. Per donor, three plates each were used for CD4 naive and CD4 memory, two for CD8 naive, and one for CD8 memory. Per donor, leukapheresis produced somewhere between about 0.85 and 8.9 billion PBMCs. To increase sequencing depth and limit assay-specific biases, TCR repertoire library preparation and sequencing were carried out by different laboratories using diverse techniques.

A word on this clone: The clone's antigen remains unknown. Per-base qualities were not stored, and no clone one base away is much larger.

The donors were healthy, HIV-negative adults with no recently reported acute infections or vaccinations. Every donor was a Caucasian adult living in Nashville, Tennessee, USA. CD4+ T cells were enriched by magnetic negative selection, after which naive cells were positively selected on CD45RA and the negative fraction was taken as the memory subset. After blood collection by leukapheresis, PBMCs were isolated using Ficoll-Histopaque density gradient centrifugation and then cryopreserved in the vapor phase of liquid nitrogen. Analytical flow cytometry was used to check the purity and quantity of each magnetically sorted T cell population. Genomic DNA was isolated from each sorted fraction and quantified by UV absorbance on a Nanodrop 2000c. Using the deep immunoSEQ assay, TCR CDR3 regions were amplified from genomic DNA by multiplex PCR. Genomic DNA extracted from each cell subset was distributed evenly over all wells of several immunoSEQ 96-well plates, and each plate served as one replicate. For sorted subsets, 200 ng of genomic DNA, equivalent to around 29,000 T cell genomes, went into each replicate PCR. Purified libraries were measured with a Qubit 3.0 fluorometer, size-checked on a Bioanalyzer 2100, and measured again with the KAPA Library Quantification kit. A separate single-read 150-cycle Illumina NextSeq 550 flow cell was used to sequence each immunoSEQ 96-well plate. In the paper's pipeline: The immunoSEQ output contained only junctional sequences without quality scores, so filtering could not match that applied to full-length reads. Sequences were annotated with PyIR, a Python wrapper for IgBLAST v1.9, and V/J genes and CDR3 were assigned using IMGT germline references. Reads with weak V/J assignments (E-value above 1e-6), missing CDR3, stop codons, out-of-frame junctions, or ambiguous translated residues were removed. V3J clonotypes were defined as sequences sharing the same inferred V gene, J gene, and CDR3 amino acid sequence. Percentage overlap between repertoires was computed as shared unique clonotypes divided by the size of the smaller repertoire. Repertoire richness was assessed with RTK rarefaction, the Chao1 estimator, and Recon v2.1 estimates of unobserved clonotypes. For all TCRbeta clonotypes obtained by the gDNA method from four donors, generation probabilities were computed with OLGA. TCRdb took this table from immuneACCESS and kept in-frame rearrangements with V and J called. Such tables lack part of the clones; where checked against another copy, unresolved V genes explain under half of the gap, and the rest is unexplained. V, J and clone size are those of that table, while D and trimming were read from the DNA. The sample table lists approximately 720,000 clones, roughly 78% of them with a count of one. Of the sample, approximately 1.8% is held by the ten largest clones.

Study-level results and caveats: Sampling was limited to blood, and TCR repertoires in tissue likely differ from TCR repertoires in blood. Rarefaction of sorted-subset datasets indicated incomplete sequencing despite the large sequencing depth. The small number of donors limited the genetic and exposure-history diversity represented. Compared with non-shared clonotypes, the clonotypes found in all four sorted-subset donors had higher generation probabilities. Pairwise subsampling indicated that sequencing depth was expected to affect the degree of clonotype sharing among donors. Sharing across a few donors was observed for around 5% of naive CD4, less than 4% of naive CD8, 2% to 2.5% of memory CD4, and less than 0.45% of memory CD8 clonotypes. Larger estimated clonotype richness was generally found for naive subsets than for memory subsets.

The germline V gene supplies CDR1 SQVTM and CDR2 ANQGSEA. The CDR3 runs 17 amino acids, cysteine and phenylalanine included. The kept DNA is CDR3 alone, 51 bases in frame from the first base. From V the trimming removes 5 bases and from J it removes 2 bases, while the gene matches leave 14 bases of the junction unaccounted for. The sequenced material came from memory CD4+ T cells sorted from blood. The cell subset or site label on this specimen signifies: CD45RA-negative fraction. The receptor was derived from a woman aged 25 to 39 in good health. The V gene is TRBV29-1 and the J gene is TRBJ2-3; 9 bases in the junction line up with TRBD2. The CDR3 loop reads CSVSRGGLAGNTDTQYF. The nucleotide sequence reads TGCAGCGTTAGCCGCGGGGGGCTAGCGGGAAACACAGATACGCAGTATTTT.